This T cell receptor (beta chain) emerged from a study of T cells in localized non-small cell lung cancer. General study results and limits: Elevated blood T cell density was associated with longer overall survival. Compared with tumor, uninvolved adjacent lung displayed greater T cell clonality, ranking highest overall. Median around 62 top-100 tumor clones were shared with paired adjacent lung.

Neighboring lung without atypia was obtained no less than 2 cm from the tumor margin. Only in-frame clones appear in the TCRdb table, and some are missing; sequencing was by immunoSEQ multiplex PCR. Of around 1,800 clones in the sample, 20% to 25% are singletons; the top ten hold 14%. Germline CDR1 SGHNT, CDR2 YENEEA. The V and J ends lost 5 bases and 1 base, in that order; junction bases with no gene match: 5. This CDR3 contains 15 residues. This clone was seen a few times. Antigen specificity is unknown. The rearrangement joins TRBV11-3 to TRBJ1-1; TRBD1 aligns across 9 bases. This sequence originates from a female donor older than 55 with stage II lung adenocarcinoma. The material was normal lung tissue next to the tumor, obtained before any cancer treatment. DNA for the CDR3: TGTGCCAGCAGCAAGGACAGGGGTGCGAACACTGAAGCTTTCTTT. Protein sequence: CASSKDRGANTEAFF.